This T cell receptor (beta chain) was captured by sequencing in a study of cytomegalovirus exposure and HLA in healthy donors. Trimming left V 7 bases short and J 3 bases short, with 13 bases between. Germline-derived CDR1 and CDR2 are LNHDA and SQIVND (reference sequence). The CDR3 spans 14 residues. A multiplex PCR was run with 60 Vbeta primers and 13 Jbeta primers. Produced via immunoSEQ multiplex PCR; TCRdb's table is partial and in-frame only. The sample carries some 67,000 clones, roughly 80% recorded once. The sequencing sample was made of PBMCs. The sequence derives from a man aged 55 to 70 in good health and CMV-seropositive. The genes are TRBV19 and TRBJ2-1; TRBD1 might be the D (6 bases). Here the CDR3 DNA reads TGTGCCAGTAAGCTTTCAGGGGTCTACAATGAGCAGTTCTTC. Encoded protein: CASKLSGVYNEQFF.